This passage covers 24 T cell receptor beta chains from one sample sequenced in a study of beta chain features in type 1 diabetes. Study findings and constraints: Type 1 diabetes patients showed a moderate but significant shortening of TCRB CDR3s in all four CD4+ subsets.

Their specific antigens are unknown. All of the isolated RNA was reverse transcribed, so expressed TCRB transcripts were sequenced. Some clones are missing from TCRdb's copy, which holds only in-frame ones; the method was immunoSEQ multiplex PCR. The table records more than 300,000 clones, roughly an eighth of them present only once. Sequencing input: naive CD4+ T cells from blood. Receptor source: a woman under 30 with type 1 diabetes.

The chain joins TRBV6-4 to TRBJ1-5; D may be TRBD1 (6 bases). The CDR3 has 13 residues. Trimming took off 5 bases at V and 4 bases at J, with 9 bases between the two ends. Germline values: CDR1 MRHNA, CDR2 SNTAGT. In DNA form, the CDR3 reads TGTGCCAGCAGTTGGGACATAAATCAGCCCCAGCATTTT. Translation gives CASSWDINQPQHF.

This clone appeared a few times. The genes are TRBV9 and TRBJ2-1; 9 bases match TRBD2. Germline assignment: CDR1 SGDLS and CDR2 YYNGEE. The CDR3 is made up of 14 amino acids. The V segment lost 5 bases and the J segment 4 bases; nucleotides outside the gene matches: 4. CDR3: CASSPTSGYNEQFF. The CDR3 coding sequence is TGTGCCAGCAGTCCGACTAGCGGTTACAATGAGCAGTTCTTC.

This CDR3 reads CATSRTTVWDNEQFF. The CDR3 nucleotides are TGTGCCACCAGCAGAACGACAGTTTGGGACAATGAGCAGTTCTTC. V and J are TRBV15 and TRBJ2-1; tentative D call: TRBD1 (5 bases). The length of the CDR3 is 15 residues. V lost 2 bases to trimming and J lost 5 bases, with 13 bases between them. Looked up from germline, CDR1 is LNHNV and CDR2 is YYDKDF (reference sequence).

This clone was seen a handful of times. V is TRBV7-9 and J is TRBJ2-2, with D perhaps matching TRBD2 (5 bases). Looked up from germline, CDR1 is SEHNR and CDR2 is FQNEAQ (reference sequence). The CDR3 runs 14 residues. V gave up 1 base and J gave up 6 bases, with 9 bases separating them. CDR3 loop: CASSLGRGPGELFF. In nucleotides, the CDR3 is TGTGCCAGCAGCTTAGGACGGGGTCCCGGGGAGCTGTTTTTT.

This clone was recorded a few times. The chain recombines TRBV4-3 with TRBJ2-2; D is undetermined. There are 14 residues in the CDR3. Germline CDR1 and CDR2: LGHNA and YSLEER. V was shortened by 8 bases and J by 0 bases, with 10 bases between the two germline ends. CDR3 region: CASRSESNTGELFF. The DNA of the CDR3 is TGCGCCAGCCGCAGCGAATCGAACACCGGGGAGCTGTTTTTT.

This clone was observed a few times. V is TRBV28 and J is TRBJ2-7; D is ambiguous. The CDR3 sequence is 14 residues long. V shed 7 bases and J shed 2 bases, with 15 bases lying between them. The V gene's germline CDR1 is MDHEN and CDR2 SYDVKM. The DNA of the CDR3 is TGTGCCAGCACCCGAGGAATACCCACCTACGAGCAGTACTTC. It codes for CASTRGIPTYEQYF.

This chain joins TRBV7-9 and TRBJ2-2, with 9 bases aligning to TRBD1. Germline trimming cut 2 bases from V and 11 bases from J; bases unmatched to any gene: 9. There are 15 residues in the CDR3. Germline V gene sequence: CDR1 SEHNR, CDR2 FQNEAQ (reference sequence). Here the CDR3 reads CASSLSRQGERELFF. In DNA, the CDR3 is TGTGCCAGCAGCTTAAGTCGACAGGGGGAGCGAGAGCTGTTTTTT. The full variable domain, its missing parts supplied by reference TRBV7-9 and TRBJ2-2, is DTGVSQNPRHKITKRGQNVTFRCDPISEHNRLYWYRQTLGQGPEFLTYFQNEAQLEKSRLLSDRFSAERPKGSFSTLEIQRTEQGDSAMYLCASSLSRQGERELFFGEGSRLTVL.

This clone was found a few times. The chain employs TRBV7-9 and TRBJ2-7, with a tentative D call TRBD1 (5 bases). Trimming shortened V by 5 bases and J by 0 bases, and 11 bases separated the two germline ends. Germline assignment: CDR1 SEHNR and CDR2 FQNEAQ (reference sequence). The CDR3 has 14 amino acids. The CDR3 loop is CASSVRGSSYEQYF. In DNA, the CDR3 is TGTGCCAGCAGCGTTAGGGGCAGCTCCTACGAGCAGTACTTC.

In its sample, this clone was seen a few times. The rearrangement links TRBV7-3 to TRBJ1-5; 10 bases are a match to TRBD1. Germline trimming cut 3 bases from V and 7 bases from J; bases unmatched to any gene: 6. The length of the CDR3 is 15 residues. The germline V gene encodes CDR1 SGHTA and CDR2 FQGTGA. The CDR3 is CASSFGRTGGQPQHF. The CDR3 DNA reads as TGTGCCAGCAGCTTCGGGAGGACAGGGGGACAGCCCCAGCATTTT.

The chain has TRBV18 and TRBJ2-2; D uncertain. From germline, CDR1 is KGHSH and CDR2 LQKENI. This CDR3 comprises 15 residues. V lost 3 bases and J 0 bases, leaving 8 bases between the germline ends. The DNA for the CDR3 is TGTGCCAGCTCACCGGCCAGCGCGAACACCGGGGAGCTGTTTTTT. This sequence encodes CASSPASANTGELFF.

The CDR3 region has the DNA TGTGCCAGCAGCTTAGTGGGACAGGGTCACCCAGAGACCCAGTACTTC. Amino acids: CASSLVGQGHPETQYF. The chain links TRBV7-9 to TRBJ2-5; 9 bases are shared with TRBD1. Trimming removed 1 base from V and 4 bases from J; junction bases left unmatched: 7. CDR1 and CDR2 from the germline V gene are SEHNR and FQNEAQ (reference sequence). This CDR3 is built from 16 residues.

About this clone: Other nucleotide sequences from this sample produce the same CDR3. The CDR3 DNA follows: TGTGCCAGCAGCCCCGGACTAGCCCAAGAGACCCAGTACTTC. Translated: CASSPGLAQETQYF. The rearrangement uses TRBV5-4 and TRBJ2-5, with 8 bases lining up with TRBD2. The CDR3 is 14 residues long. Germline CDR1 is SGHNT and CDR2 is YYREEE (reference sequence). The J segment lost 1 base and the V segment lost 4 bases, leaving 3 bases of the junction unmatched. The full variable domain, completed using reference TRBV5-4 and TRBJ2-5, is ETGVTQSPTHLIKTRGQQVTLRCSSQSGHNTVSWYQQALGQGPQFIFQYYREEENGRGNFPPRFSGLQFPNYSSELNVNALELDDSALYLCASSPGLAQETQYFGPGTRLLVL.

This clone was seen only a few times. The rearrangement links TRBV5-6 to TRBJ2-7; perhaps TRBD1 as D (6 bases). V was cut by 1 base and J by 6 bases, with 11 bases left in between. The CDR3 runs to 13 residues. Germline values: CDR1 SGHDT, CDR2 YYEEEE. The CDR3 reads CASSLNRDREQYF. Written as DNA, the CDR3 is TGTGCCAGCAGCTTGAACAGGGATCGCGAGCAGTACTTC.

The chain employs TRBV5-4 and TRBJ1-4; D is ambiguous. Germline lookup yields CDR1 SGHNT and CDR2 YYREEE (reference sequence). This CDR3 spans 14 amino acids. Trimming cost V 0 bases and J 2 bases, with 5 bases left between them. The CDR3 loop is CASSLGGTNEKLFF. The CDR3 DNA is TGTGCCAGCAGCTTGGGAGGGACTAATGAAAAACTGTTTTTT.

This clone was seen more than once but under ten times. The chain recombines TRBV9 with TRBJ2-6; possible D gene TRBD1, 6 bases. The CDR3 is 16 amino acids. Deletions cut 3 bases from V and 2 bases from J, with 12 bases between. CDR1 and CDR2 from the germline V gene are SGDLS and YYNGEE. CDR3 nucleotide sequence: TGTGCCAGCAGCGCGGTGGGGGCCCCTGGGGCCAACGTCCTGACTTTC. It specifies CASSAVGAPGANVLTF.

This clone was detected a few times. The V and J genes are TRBV20-1 and TRBJ1-5; D gene unclear. V was pared by 5 bases and J by 7 bases, with 9 bases between. This CDR3 region has 11 residues. Per germline, CDR1 DFQATT and CDR2 SNEGSKA (reference sequence). DNA of the CDR3: TGCAGTGCTGCCCCGGGGCAGCCCCAGCATTTT. Protein sequence: CSAAPGQPQHF.

CDR3 sequence: CASSGTSGRHKYNEQFF. DNA for the CDR3: TGTGCCAGCAGCGGGACTAGCGGGAGGCATAAATACAATGAGCAGTTCTTC. The chain carries TRBV9 and TRBJ2-1, with 14 bases lining up with TRBD2. Trimming at V came to 3 bases and at J to 4 bases, leaving 6 bases not matched to a gene. The length of the CDR3 is 17 residues. Germline lookup yields CDR1 SGDLS and CDR2 YYNGEE.

The rearrangement uses TRBV21-1 and TRBJ2-3; the table's TRBD2 call for D was not verified on the DNA. TRBV21-1 is classified as a pseudogene. The CDR3 is 17 amino acids. In DNA form, the CDR3 reads TGTGCCAGCAGCCCGCGACTAGCGGGACTCCACACAGATACGCAGTATTTT. Amino acids: CASSPRLAGLHTDTQYF.

This clone was seen a handful of times. The V gene is TRBV7-9, the J gene TRBJ2-7, with 10 bases that match TRBD1. The V gene end was trimmed by 6 bases and the J gene end by 6 bases; junction bases not matched to a gene: 5. Germline CDR1 reads SEHNR; CDR2 reads FQNEAQ (reference sequence). The CDR3 consists of 13 residues. The CDR3 reads CASRRDRGPEQYF. CDR3 sequence (DNA): TGTGCCAGCAGGCGGGACAGGGGCCCCGAGCAGTACTTC.

The chain links TRBV20-1 to TRBJ2-7, with D unresolved. V was clipped by 3 bases and J by 4 bases, with 7 bases between them. This CDR3 is 11 amino acids long. Germline V gene data show CDR1 as DFQATT and CDR2 as SNEGSKA (reference sequence). CDR3 region: CSARAVYEQYF. The CDR3 DNA sequence: TGCAGTGCTAGGGCGGTGTACGAGCAGTACTTC.

Only a few counts were recorded for this clone. The chain couples TRBV19 to TRBJ2-2; possible D gene TRBD1, 6 bases. The CDR3 spans 15 residues. Germline V lookup: CDR1 LNHDA, CDR2 SQIVND (reference sequence). Trimming removed 5 bases from V and 0 bases from J, with 10 bases in between. The CDR3 here is CASSRWTANTGELFF. DNA of the CDR3: TGTGCCAGTAGTCGATGGACAGCGAACACCGGGGAGCTGTTTTTT.

This clone was picked up a small number of times. V is TRBV1 and J is TRBJ2-1; the table's D call, TRBD2, has no DNA check behind it. TRBV1 is tagged as a pseudogene. CDR3 length equals 13 residues. This CDR3 is CTRPWTPGDWQFF. CDR3 coding DNA: TGCACCAGGCCATGGACTCCTGGAGATTGGCAGTTCTTC.

The chain has TRBV2 and TRBJ1-1; D might be TRBD1 (6 bases). CDR1 SNHLY and CDR2 FYNNEI come from the germline V gene. Trimming stripped 8 bases from V and 0 bases from J, with 13 bases between. The CDR3 runs 14 residues. CDR3 DNA: TGTGCCAGCCTAATGGGACACATGAACACTGAAGCTTTCTTT. Translating it yields CASLMGHMNTEAFF.

This clone has only a few counts. This chain uses TRBV15 with TRBJ1-5, with D unresolved. The CDR3 is made up of 14 amino acids. V lost 1 base and J 2 bases, leaving 6 bases between the germline ends. Germline CDR1 LNHNV, CDR2 YYDKDF (reference sequence). The DNA for the CDR3 is TGTGCCACCAGCAGAGTCGGGGGCAATCAGCCCCAGCATTTT. As protein: CATSRVGGNQPQHF.